The 8 T cell receptor beta chains below all came from one sample that was sequenced in a study of identifying expanded T cells in peripheral blood. Method: immunoSEQ multiplex PCR; TCRdb's copy keeps in-frame clones and lacks some. The sample lists 110,000 or so clones, about 85% occurring once. Material for sequencing was blood. The receptors were gathered from a person aged 18 to 75 in good health.

V gene TRBV7-2 combines with J gene TRBJ1-6, with 9 bases aligning to TRBD1. V was pared by 5 bases and J by 9 bases, with 8 bases of the junction left unmatched. The CDR3 totals 15 residues. Looked up from germline, CDR1 is SGHTA and CDR2 is FQGNSA. The CDR3 region is CASSLLGTGTSPLHF. The CDR3 coding sequence is TGTGCCAGCAGCCTCCTGGGGACAGGGACTTCACCCCTCCACTTT. Full variable domain (remainder filled in from reference TRBV7-2 and TRBJ1-6): GAGVSQSPSNKVTEKGKDVELRCDPISGHTALYWYRQSLGQGLEFLIYFQGNSAPDKSGLPSDRFSAERTGGSVSTLTIQRTQQEDSAVYLCASSLLGTGTSPLHFGNGTRLTVT.

This sequence joins TRBV28 and TRBJ2-7; a possible D gene is TRBD1 (5 bases). V lost 11 bases and J 4 bases, leaving 21 bases between the germline ends. CDR1 is MDHEN and CDR2 is SYDVKM in the germline V gene. The CDR3 contains 14 residues. The CDR3 DNA is TGTGCCGCATGGGGTCACGACAGTGTTTACGAGCAGTACTTC. This sequence encodes CAAWGHDSVYEQYF. Based on the CDR3 plus reference TRBV28 and TRBJ2-7, the full variable domain is DVKVTQSSRYLVKRTGEKVFLECVQDMDHENMFWYRQDPGLGLRLIYFSYDVKMKEKGDIPEGYSVSREKKERFSLILESASTNQTSMYLCAAWGHDSVYEQYFGPGTRLTVT.

The genes are TRBV19 and TRBJ2-7; 8 bases fit TRBD1. CDR1 and CDR2 from the germline V gene are LNHDA and SQIVND (reference sequence). This CDR3 contains 16 residues. The J segment lost 5 bases and the V segment lost 5 bases, leaving 14 bases of the junction unmatched. The CDR3 DNA sequence: TGTGCCAGTAGTGCCTACAGGGGGGACCTAAAGCACGAGCAGTACTTC. Protein product: CASSAYRGDLKHEQYF.

The chain recombines TRBV21-1 with TRBJ1-1. TRBV21-1 corresponds to a pseudogene. This CDR3 has 16 amino acids. The CDR3 region is CASSISSGRMNTEAFF. The CDR3 coding sequence is TGTGCCAGCAGCATATCTTCGGGACGGATGAACACTGAAGCTTTCTTT.

The chain is built from TRBV18 and TRBJ2-3, with TRBD2 identical over 12 bases. The CDR3 contains 14 residues. With 6 bases clipped from V and 6 bases from J, the junction kept 4 bases outside the gene matches. Germline CDR1 is KGHSH and CDR2 is LQKENI. The CDR3 bases are TGTGCCAGCTCGCGACTAGCGGGAGTGGATACGCAGTATTTT. This sequence encodes CASSRLAGVDTQYF.

The sample holds one count of this clone. The chain uses TRBV5-4 and TRBJ2-2, with TRBD1 identical over 9 bases. CDR1 is SGHNT, CDR2 YYREEE, per germline (reference sequence). The CDR3 totals 16 residues. The J segment lost 4 bases and the V segment lost 3 bases, leaving 7 bases of the junction unmatched. CDR3 region: CASSSTGGLGTGELFF. Here the CDR3 DNA reads TGTGCCAGCAGCTCAACAGGGGGCCTCGGCACCGGGGAGCTGTTTTTT.

This clone was seen more than once but under ten times. The DNA for the CDR3 is TGTGCCAGCTCGCGGACAGGGGACCGGAATGAGCAGTTCTTC. This gives the protein CASSRTGDRNEQFF. The chain carries TRBV19 and TRBJ2-1; 9 bases map to TRBD1. Trimming at V came to 9 bases and at J to 7 bases, leaving 10 bases not matched to a gene. This CDR3 contains 14 residues. Per the germline V gene, CDR1 is LNHDA and CDR2 is SQIVND (reference sequence).

The chain joins TRBV21-1 to TRBJ2-2; TRBD1, the table's D call, was not compared with the DNA. TRBV21-1 is deemed a pseudogene. This CDR3 is built from 17 residues. CDR3 coding DNA: TGTGCCAGCAGCAAAGACCCCGAAGACAGGGGACACGGGGAGCTGTTTTTT. Amino acids: CASSKDPEDRGHGELFF.